Below are 20 T cell receptor beta chains sequenced from a single sample in a study of T-cell reconstitution after alpha-beta-depleted transplantation in children. Unique molecular identifiers were built into the TCRbeta library. TCRdb processed the PCR reads anew with MiXCR; each CDR3 protein has one entry. Of a few hundred thousand distinct CDR3 sequences listed, roughly 27% were seen once; the top ten hold less than 40%. The starting material was PBMCs, obtained before TCRalphabeta/CD19-depleted stem cell transplant. The source of these receptors is a boy under two years old with Wiskott-Aldrich syndrome, due to receive a stem cell transplant.

The J gene is TRBJ2-7, the V gene TRBV18, with D possibly matching TRBD2 (6 bases). The CDR3 covers 15 residues. Trimming removed 1 base at V and 6 bases at J, with 16 bases between. The germline CDR1 and CDR2 sequences are KGHSH and LQKENI. The CDR3 spells CASSPLFSGAAEQYF. DNA of the CDR3: TGTGCCAGCTCACCACTTTTCTCGGGAGCTGCCGAGCAGTACTTC. Variable domain in full (rest from reference TRBV18 and TRBJ2-7): NAGVMQNPRHLVRRRGQEARLRCSPMKGHSHVYWYRQLPEEGLKFMVYLQKENIIDESGMPKERFSAEFPKEGPSILRIQQVVRGDSAAYFCASSPLFSGAAEQYFGPGTRLTVT.

V is TRBV28 and J is TRBJ2-3; 7 nucleotides line up with TRBD2. V shed 3 bases, J shed 4 bases, and the junction held 10 bases outside the gene matches. The CDR3 has 16 residues. The germline gives CDR1 MDHEN, CDR2 SYDVKM. The chain's CDR3 is CASSFPTQGGADTQYF. In DNA, the CDR3 is TGTGCCAGCAGTTTCCCAACGCAGGGAGGGGCAGATACGCAGTATTTT.

The chain links TRBV7-8 to TRBJ2-7; D gene uncertain. With 1 base removed from V and 2 bases from J, the gap between germline ends came to 12 bases. This CDR3 has 15 residues. In germline, CDR1 is SGHVS, CDR2 FQNEAQ. This CDR3 is CASSLEGIATYEQYF. Here the CDR3 DNA reads TGTGCCAGCAGCTTAGAAGGAATAGCCACCTACGAGCAGTACTTC.

In its sample, this clonotype was seen a few times. CDR3 region: CASKGRGETQYF. The CDR3 bases are TGCGCCAGCAAAGGCCGGGGAGAGACCCAGTACTTC. The V gene is TRBV5-1, the J gene TRBJ2-5; tentative D call: TRBD2 (5 bases). Germline CDR1 reads SGHRS; CDR2 reads YFSETQ. V lost 6 bases and J 4 bases, leaving 10 bases between the germline ends. The CDR3 extends over 12 amino acids.

This clonotype was recorded a few times. The chain recombines TRBV5-1 with TRBJ2-7; 8 bases are shared with TRBD2. Unmatched junction bases numbered 8, after V lost 0 bases and J lost 0 bases. Germline V gives CDR1 SGHRS, CDR2 YFSETQ. The CDR3 loop spans 17 amino acids. The CDR3 bases are TGCGCCAGCAGCTTGGTACTAGCGGCCACCAGCTCCTACGAGCAGTACTTC. This encodes CASSLVLAATSSYEQYF.

This chain joins TRBV6-1 and TRBJ2-1; 9 bases line up with TRBD2. The germline V gene has CDR1 MNHNS and CDR2 SASEGT. After removal of 6 bases from V and 4 bases from J, the junction contained 13 bases not matched to a gene. The CDR3 is 17 residues long. In DNA form, the CDR3 reads TGTGCCAGCAGCCCAGCGACTACTAGCGGGTCGTACAATGAGCAGTTCTTC. Translation: CASSPATTSGSYNEQFF.

This clonotype was seen only a few times. The rearrangement uses TRBV5-1 and TRBJ2-1, with 9 bases aligning to TRBD2. Germline lookup yields CDR1 SGHRS and CDR2 YFSETQ. This CDR3 is 17 amino acids long. The ends lost 2 bases at V and 3 bases at J; junction bases unmatched: 9. The CDR3 coding sequence is TGCGCCAGCAGCTTTTTCCCGACTAGCGGAGACTACAATGAGCAGTTCTTC. This gives the protein CASSFFPTSGDYNEQFF.

The chain combines TRBV6-1 with TRBJ2-2; the match to TRBD2 covers 10 bases. J was trimmed by 7 bases and V by 5 bases; bases with no gene match: 10. The CDR3 covers 16 residues. Germline values: CDR1 MNHNS, CDR2 SASEGT. The CDR3 reads CASSPLAGVSVGELFF. The CDR3 coding sequence is TGTGCCAGCAGTCCTCTAGCGGGAGTTTCGGTCGGGGAGCTGTTTTTT.

The chain joins TRBV5-6 to TRBJ2-7; no clear D. With 0 bases removed from V and 3 bases from J, the gap between germline ends came to 16 bases. Germline CDR1 SGHDT, CDR2 YYEEEE. The CDR3 length is 16 residues. CDR3 DNA sequence: TGTGCCAGCAGCTTGGCCTTGGCCCCCGGGTACTACGAGCAGTACTTC. It specifies CASSLALAPGYYEQYF.

The rearrangement joins TRBV5-1 to TRBJ2-5, with 8 bases aligning to TRBD2. The CDR3 has 19 amino acids. The V and J ends lost 2 bases and 0 bases, in that order; junction bases with no gene match: 15. The germline CDR1 and CDR2 sequences are SGHRS and YFSETQ. The CDR3 nucleotides read TGCGCCAGCAGCTTAGGTTTACTAGCGGCTGGTGGGTACCAAGAGACCCAGTACTTC. Its translation: CASSLGLLAAGGYQETQYF.

This chain joins TRBV11-1 and TRBJ2-1; D is perhaps TRBD1 or TRBD2 (6 bases each). Germline lookup yields CDR1 SGHAT and CDR2 FQDESV (reference sequence). This CDR3 region has 18 residues. The V end lost 8 bases, the J end lost 5 bases, and 28 bases lay between the germline ends. The CDR3 DNA is TGTGCCAGCGCCCGAACAGGGCTTCGGGGGAGAGACCACAATGAGCAGTTCTTC. Its protein is CASARTGLRGRDHNEQFF.

This clonotype appeared a few times. The V call is TRBV5-6, the J call TRBJ2-1; the D gene could be TRBD1 or TRBD2 (6 bases each). This CDR3 is 16 amino acids long. V was cut by 4 bases and J by 1 base, with 15 bases left in between. Per germline, CDR1 SGHDT and CDR2 YYEEEE. The CDR3 DNA reads TGTGCCAGCAGCCCGGTCAGAGGGGGGTCCTACAATGAGCAGTTCTTC. Protein: CASSPVRGGSYNEQFF.

This chain uses TRBV6-2 or TRBV6-3 with TRBJ1-1, with D unresolved. Looked up from germline, CDR1 is MNHEY and CDR2 is SVGEGT. The CDR3 totals 13 residues. Trimming left V 2 bases short and J 0 bases short, with 4 bases between. The CDR3 coding sequence is TGTGCCAGCAGTTACCGTGTGAACACTGAAGCTTTCTTT. This gives the protein CASSYRVNTEAFF.

J is TRBJ2-1 and V is TRBV29-1; weak D call: TRBD1 (7 bases). The CDR3 totals 14 residues. In germline, CDR1 is SQVTM, CDR2 ANQGSEA. Trimming took off 3 bases at V and 2 bases at J, with 11 bases between the two ends. The chain's CDR3 is CSVDQGGTYNEQFF. The CDR3 DNA sequence: TGCAGCGTTGACCAGGGGGGAACCTACAATGAGCAGTTCTTC.

DNA for the CDR3: TGCGCCAGCAGCCCTGGGCGGGGATTAGCGGGAACGGTCGATGAGCAGTTCTTC. It translates to CASSPGRGLAGTVDEQFF. The V gene is TRBV5-1, the J gene TRBJ2-1; 8 bases agree with TRBD2. The CDR3 extends over 18 amino acids. Trimming took 4 bases from V and 8 from J; bases not matched to a gene: 20. Germline lookup yields CDR1 SGHRS and CDR2 YFSETQ. The complete variable domain, with remaining parts taken from reference TRBV5-1 and TRBJ2-1, reads KAGVTQTPRYLIKTRGQQVTLSCSPISGHRSVSWYQQTPGQGLQFLFEYFSETQRNKGNFPGRFSGRQFSNSRSEMNVSTLELGDSALYLCASSPGRGLAGTVDEQFFGPGTRLTVL.

This clonotype came up a few times. The rearrangement links TRBV30 to TRBJ2-7; 13 nucleotides agree with TRBD2. The V segment lost 3 bases and the J segment 2 bases; nucleotides outside the gene matches: 19. The CDR3 loop spans 20 amino acids. Germline loops: CDR1 GTSNPN, CDR2 SVGIG (reference sequence). The DNA for the CDR3 is TGTGCCTGGAGGCCGGGGCGCCCCAGGACTAGCGGGAGTCAGGCCTACGAGCAGTACTTC. It codes for CAWRPGRPRTSGSQAYEQYF. The full variable domain, its missing parts supplied by reference TRBV30 and TRBJ2-7, is SQTIHQWPATLVQPVGSPLSLECTVEGTSNPNLYWYRQAAGRGLQLLFYSVGIGQISSEVPQNLSASRPQDRQFILSSKKLLLSDSGFYLCAWRPGRPRTSGSQAYEQYFGPGTRLTVT.

This clonotype occurred a few times. The chain recombines TRBV30 with TRBJ1-5; a weak D match, TRBD1 (5 bases). The V end lost 1 base, the J end lost 7 bases, and 11 bases lay between the germline ends. Germline CDR1 and CDR2: GTSNPN and SVGIG (reference sequence). The CDR3 loop spans 13 amino acids. The CDR3: CAWSGGFGQPQHF. The DNA for the CDR3 is TGTGCCTGGAGTGGGGGCTTCGGGCAGCCCCAGCATTTT. Together with reference TRBV30 and TRBJ1-5, the CDR3 gives the full variable domain: SQTIHQWPATLVQPVGSPLSLECTVEGTSNPNLYWYRQAAGRGLQLLFYSVGIGQISSEVPQNLSASRPQDRQFILSSKKLLLSDSGFYLCAWSGGFGQPQHFGDGTRLSIL.

This clonotype was seen a few times. The chain employs TRBV2 and TRBJ1-2; D unresolved. This CDR3 spans 15 amino acids. Trimming took off 0 bases at V and 4 bases at J, with 12 bases between the two ends. CDR1 is SNHLY, CDR2 FYNNEI, per germline. Written as DNA, the CDR3 is TGTGCCAGCAGTGAAGCGCTTTTTAGCACCTATGGCTACACCTTC. Protein sequence: CASSEALFSTYGYTF.

In its sample, this clonotype was seen a few times. The genes are TRBV28 and TRBJ2-3; D is undetermined. Germline loops: CDR1 MDHEN, CDR2 SYDVKM. The CDR3 has 15 residues. V dropped 3 bases and J dropped 0 bases, with 10 bases sitting between them. CDR3 loop: CASSFYGLSTDTQYF. The CDR3 DNA follows: TGTGCCAGCAGTTTTTACGGCCTTAGCACAGATACGCAGTATTTT.

The table lists this clonotype with a count of one. The CDR3 nucleotides are TGCGCCAGCAGCTTGAATACGAGAATAGCCCGGGAGACCCAGTACTTC. Its protein product is CASSLNTRIARETQYF. The chain is built from TRBV5-1 and TRBJ2-5; no clear D gene. V dropped 1 base and J dropped 5 bases, with 18 bases sitting between them. Germline CDR1 reads SGHRS; CDR2 reads YFSETQ. The CDR3 has 16 amino acids.